The 17 T cell receptor beta chains presented below share a single source sample, sequenced in a study of Graves' ophthalmopathy and Graves' hyperthyroidism (dated by TCRdb to about 2018). For sequencing, an Illumina HiSeq 2000 was employed. For repertoire sequencing, the TCR beta CDR3 regions were amplified from RNA transcripts. The first round was an RT-PCR using HTBI primers with the Qiagen OneStep RT-PCR kit, and this first round was followed by a second-round multiplex PCR, then size selection and purification. TCRdb cleaned the public reads at Q25 with fastp, built clones with MiXCR and kept in-frame beta chains. Rows are unified per CDR3 protein, each entry keeping the most common DNA and genes. The sample records 300,000 to 400,000 distinct CDR3 sequences, roughly 15% of which are singletons. More than 9% of the sample comes from the top ten. Sequenced sample: peripheral blood. Every receptor here comes from an adult man with Graves' ophthalmopathy.

This clonotype was seen at least ten times. V and J are TRBV11-2 and TRBJ2-7, with 12 bases lining up with TRBD1. CDR3 length equals 14 residues. J was trimmed by 7 bases and V by 4 bases; bases with no gene match: 5. Germline V lookup: CDR1 SGHAT, CDR2 FQNNGV. CDR3 sequence reads: CASSWGQGAGEQYF. As DNA, the CDR3 is TGTGCCAGCAGCTGGGGACAGGGGGCAGGAGAGCAGTACTTC.

In its sample, this clonotype was seen many times. The V call is TRBV19, the J call TRBJ2-7; D uncertain. Trimming shortened V by 4 bases and J by 4 bases, and 14 bases separated the two germline ends. There are 14 residues in the CDR3. Germline V lookup: CDR1 LNHDA, CDR2 SQIVND (reference sequence). The CDR3, as DNA: TGTGCCAGTAGTACTCGGACCAACCTTTACGAGCAGTACTTC. It specifies CASSTRTNLYEQYF.

This clonotype was counted at least ten times. The V and J genes are TRBV6-5 and TRBJ1-3; the D is unclear. V was shortened by 1 base and J by 0 bases, with 10 bases between the two germline ends. This CDR3 is built from 16 residues. The germline V gene encodes CDR1 MNHEY and CDR2 SVGAGI. The CDR3 reads CASSYYRPDSGNTIYF. CDR3 coding DNA: TGTGCCAGCAGTTACTACCGCCCGGACTCTGGAAACACCATATATTTT.

This clonotype was detected many times. This chain links TRBV12-3 or TRBV12-4 with TRBJ2-7; 8 nucleotides line up with TRBD1. The CDR3 totals 17 residues. Losses at the gene ends were 6 bases for V and 4 bases for J; bases not matched to a gene: 17. This chain's CDR3 is CASSRLWTGIVHYEQYF. CDR3 nucleotides: TGTGCCAGCAGCCGACTATGGACAGGGATCGTTCATTACGAGCAGTACTTC.

This clonotype has at least ten counts. This chain joins TRBV7-3 and TRBJ1-6, with TRBD1 as a possible D gene (6 bases). V gave up 3 bases and J gave up 9 bases, with 9 bases separating them. Per the germline V gene, CDR1 is SGHTA and CDR2 is FQGTGA. CDR3 length equals 13 residues. DNA of the CDR3: TGTGCCAGCAGCTTCGACAGGATTTCACCCCTCCACTTT. Residues: CASSFDRISPLHF.

This clonotype was detected many times. The gene calls are TRBV28 and TRBJ2-2; 7 bases are a match to TRBD1. Germline-derived CDR1 and CDR2 are MDHEN and SYDVKM. The CDR3 totals 16 residues. The V and J ends lost 6 bases and 0 bases, in that order; junction bases with no gene match: 7. The CDR3 bases are TGTGCCAGCAGAAGACCGACAGGGACGAACACCGGGGAGCTGTTTTTT. This codes for CASRRPTGTNTGELFF.

This clonotype was seen at least ten times. This chain joins TRBV4-3 and TRBJ2-6; D uncertain. In germline, CDR1 is LGHNA, CDR2 YSLEER. V shed 1 base and J shed 1 base, with 5 bases lying between them. This CDR3 is 15 amino acids long. For the CDR3, the DNA is TGCGCCAGCAGCCAAGTTCAATCTGGGGCCAACGTCCTGACTTTC. This codes for CASSQVQSGANVLTF.

V gene TRBV5-1 combines with J gene TRBJ2-7; D perhaps matches TRBD1 (6 bases). Germline V gives CDR1 SGHRS, CDR2 YFSETQ. Trimming shortened V by 0 bases and J by 3 bases, and 13 bases separated the two germline ends. The CDR3 consists of 15 residues. CDR3 sequence reads: CASSLDRTVIYEQYF. CDR3 DNA sequence: TGCGCCAGCAGCTTGGATCGGACAGTGATCTACGAGCAGTACTTC.

Ten or more counts support this clonotype. The chain employs TRBV27 and TRBJ1-1; TRBD1 agrees at 8 bases. Germline CDR1 MNHEY, CDR2 SMNVEV (reference sequence). The CDR3 has 14 amino acids. The V gene end was trimmed by 5 bases and the J gene end by 5 bases; junction bases not matched to a gene: 7. The CDR3 nucleotides read TGTGCCAGCAGTCAGTGGGACAGGAGGACTGAAGCTTTCTTT. It encodes CASSQWDRRTEAFF.

Regarding this clonotype: With a much larger clone just one base away, this may be a read error. This chain joins TRBV7-2 and TRBJ2-5; a possible D gene is TRBD2 (7 bases). Germline CDR1 reads SGHTA; CDR2 reads FQGNSA. The CDR3 has 14 amino acids. This CDR3 reads CASSLVGGAETLYF. CDR3 bases: TGTGCCAGCAGCTTAGTGGGGGGGGCAGAGACCCTGTACTTC.

This clonotype occurred once. The chain links TRBV4-1 to TRBJ1-1, with D maybe TRBD1 (5 bases). There are 17 residues in the CDR3. Trimming pared 0 bases from V and 7 bases from J, leaving 21 bases between. The V gene's germline CDR1 is MGHRA and CDR2 YSYEKL. CDR3 nucleotides: TGCGCCAGCAGCCAAGAACGGCCTGTAAGTCTGGGGCGTGAAGCTTTCTTT. Translated, it gives CASSQERPVSLGREAFF.

This clonotype was recorded at least ten times. V and J are TRBV5-1 and TRBJ1-2, with D uncertain. V shed 0 bases and J shed 8 bases, with 11 bases lying between them. CDR1 is SGHRS and CDR2 is YFSETQ in the germline V gene. This CDR3 has 13 residues. CDR3 bases: TGCGCCAGCAGCTTGGCCAGGTCCGGCGGCTACACCTTC. It translates to CASSLARSGGYTF.

This clonotype was seen many times. The CDR3, as DNA: TGTGCCAGCAGTTTATTTGGGACAGAAGGCTCCTCCTATAATTCACCCCTCCACTTT. Its translation is CASSLFGTEGSSYNSPLHF. This chain uses TRBV27 with TRBJ1-6; 7 nucleotides align to TRBD1. CDR3 size: 19 residues. With 1 base clipped from V and 0 bases from J, the junction kept 9 bases outside the gene matches. CDR1 is MNHEY and CDR2 is SMNVEV in the germline V gene (reference sequence).

This clonotype occurred many times. The chain combines TRBV2 with TRBJ1-2; no clear D. The V end was cut by 1 base, the J end by 7 bases, with 10 bases between. Germline V CDR1 and CDR2: SNHLY, FYNNEI. The CDR3 has 13 amino acids. CDR3 residues: CASSEDLRSGYTF. The CDR3 nucleotides are TGTGCCAGCAGTGAAGACCTCCGGAGTGGCTACACCTTC.

J is TRBJ2-5 and V is TRBV19; D might be TRBD1 (6 bases). The CDR3 is made up of 14 amino acids. Per the germline V gene, CDR1 is LNHDA and CDR2 is SQIVND (reference sequence). V was pared by 3 bases and J by 5 bases, with 13 bases between. CDR3 nucleotide sequence: TGTGCCAGTAGTATTCAGGGGATGGGGGAGACCCAGTACTTC. Translated, it gives CASSIQGMGETQYF.

This clonotype was seen many times. This CDR3 is CASSVGLAGLGELFF. Written as DNA, the CDR3 is TGTGCCAGCAGCGTAGGACTAGCGGGGCTAGGGGAGCTGTTTTTT. The genes are TRBV7-2 and TRBJ2-2; 12 positions agree with TRBD2. The length of the CDR3 is 15 residues. The V segment lost 5 bases and the J segment 8 bases; nucleotides outside the gene matches: 6. CDR1 is SGHTA, CDR2 FQGNSA, per germline.

There are many counts of this clonotype. The chain recombines TRBV12-3 or TRBV12-4 with TRBJ2-2, with a weak D call TRBD2 (5 bases). The CDR3 sequence is 13 residues long. Trimming pared 5 bases from V and 5 bases from J, leaving 9 bases between. In DNA form, the CDR3 reads TGTGCCAGCAGTACCGGACTTACCGGGGAGCTGTTTTTT. Amino acid sequence: CASSTGLTGELFF.